This T cell receptor beta chain was sequenced during a study of blood T cell repertoires in COVID-19. TCRdb's copy holds only in-frame clones and misses some; the assay was immunoSEQ multiplex PCR. The sample carries roughly 250,000 clones, about 88% recorded once. Material for sequencing was peripheral blood. This TCR came from a middle-aged man with acute or convalescent COVID-19.

CDR3 region: CASSLSQGPSGEQYF. The CDR3 nucleotides read TGCGCCAGCAGCTTGAGCCAGGGGCCTTCAGGCGAGCAGTACTTC. The J gene is TRBJ2-7, the V gene TRBV5-1; D perhaps matches TRBD1 (6 bases). Germline V gene lookup returns CDR1 SGHRS and CDR2 YFSETQ. This CDR3 is 15 amino acids long. V was pared by 1 base and J by 6 bases, with 17 bases between. Combining the CDR3 with reference TRBV5-1 and TRBJ2-7 gives the whole variable domain KAGVTQTPRYLIKTRGQQVTLSCSPISGHRSVSWYQQTPGQGLQFLFEYFSETQRNKGNFPGRFSGRQFSNSRSEMNVSTLELGDSALYLCASSLSQGPSGEQYFGPGTRLTVT.